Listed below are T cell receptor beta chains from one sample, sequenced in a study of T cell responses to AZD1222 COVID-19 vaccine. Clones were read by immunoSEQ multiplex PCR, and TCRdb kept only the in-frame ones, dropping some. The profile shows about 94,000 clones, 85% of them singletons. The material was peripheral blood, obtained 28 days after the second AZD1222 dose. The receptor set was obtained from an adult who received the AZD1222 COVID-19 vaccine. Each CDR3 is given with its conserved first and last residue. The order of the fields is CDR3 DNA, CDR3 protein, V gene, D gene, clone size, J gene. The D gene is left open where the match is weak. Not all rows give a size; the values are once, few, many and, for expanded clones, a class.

CDR3nt: TGTGCCAGCAGTTCTCCAGGACTAGCGGGAGGGCCGCTCAATGAGCAGTTCTTC; CDR3aa: CASSSPGLAGGPLNEQFF; v_gene: TRBV28; d_gene: TRBD2; abundance: once; j_gene: TRBJ2-1
CDR3nt: TGTGCCAGCTCACCAGCAACAGGAGCGGGCGGCTACACCTTC; CDR3aa: CASSPATGAGGYTF; v_gene: TRBV18; d_gene: .; abundance: once; j_gene: TRBJ1-2
CDR3nt: TGTGCCAGCAGTTTATCGGGGCTCTTGTCCGGGCGGGCCTACGAGCAGTACTTC; CDR3aa: CASSLSGLLSGRAYEQYF; v_gene: TRBV27; d_gene: .; abundance: .; j_gene: TRBJ2-7
CDR3nt: TGTGCCAGCAGCCCCCAGACAGGCGAAGAACCCCTCCACTTT; CDR3aa: CASSPQTGEEPLHF; v_gene: TRBV7-2; d_gene: .; abundance: .; j_gene: TRBJ1-6
CDR3nt: TGTGCCAGCAGCCCCCTCGGCCGAGGAGAGACCCAGTACTTC; CDR3aa: CASSPLGRGETQYF; v_gene: TRBV11-1; d_gene: .; abundance: .; j_gene: TRBJ2-5
CDR3nt: TGCGCCAGCAGCCAGATACAGGGACCATACGAGCAGTACTTC; CDR3aa: CASSQIQGPYEQYF; v_gene: TRBV4-1; d_gene: .; abundance: few; j_gene: TRBJ2-7
CDR3nt: TGTGCCAGCAGCCTAATCGGCGGGAGCTCCTACGAGCAGTACTTC; CDR3aa: CASSLIGGSSYEQYF; v_gene: TRBV14; d_gene: TRBD2; abundance: .; j_gene: TRBJ2-7
CDR3nt: TGTGCCAGCACCTTGGTGGGAGCGGGGGGGAACAATGAGCAGTTCTTC; CDR3aa: CASTLVGAGGNNEQFF; v_gene: TRBV2; d_gene: TRBD2; abundance: .; j_gene: TRBJ2-1
CDR3nt: TGTGCCAGCAGCACACATCCAGTGAGCAATCAGCCCCAGCATTTT; CDR3aa: CASSTHPVSNQPQHF; v_gene: TRBV5-8; d_gene: .; abundance: .; j_gene: TRBJ1-5
CDR3nt: TGTGCCAGCAGCTCCATGACTAGCGGGAGAAAGAGGACAGATACGCAGTATTTT; CDR3aa: CASSSMTSGRKRTDTQYF; v_gene: TRBV7-2; d_gene: TRBD2; abundance: once; j_gene: TRBJ2-3
CDR3nt: TGTGCCAGCAGCCCCCGCGGGGGGCGCGGAAATGGCTACACCTTC; CDR3aa: CASSPRGGRGNGYTF; v_gene: TRBV9; d_gene: .; abundance: few; j_gene: TRBJ1-2
CDR3nt: TGTGCCAGCAGGACAGGGGTCAATGAGCAGTTCTTC; CDR3aa: CASRTGVNEQFF; v_gene: TRBV12-3/TRBV12-4; d_gene: TRBD1; abundance: .; j_gene: TRBJ2-1
CDR3nt: TGTGCCTGGAGGCGGGATGCCTACGAGCAGTACTTC; CDR3aa: CAWRRDAYEQYF; v_gene: TRBV30; d_gene: .; abundance: .; j_gene: TRBJ2-7
CDR3nt: TGTGCCAGCAGTCTTCAGGGGGGGCACTATAATTCACCCCTCCACTTT; CDR3aa: CASSLQGGHYNSPLHF; v_gene: TRBV27; d_gene: TRBD1; abundance: .; j_gene: TRBJ1-6
CDR3nt: TGCGCCAGCAGCCAAGGACCTAGGGACCCAGATACGCAGTATTTT; CDR3aa: CASSQGPRDPDTQYF; v_gene: TRBV4-3; d_gene: .; abundance: .; j_gene: TRBJ2-3
CDR3nt: TGCGCCAGCAGTGAGTCGAGGCTCGATGAAGATACGCAGTATTTT; CDR3aa: CASSESRLDEDTQYF; v_gene: TRBV10-1; d_gene: .; abundance: few; j_gene: TRBJ2-3
CDR3nt: TGCGCCAGCAGCCAAGCCTGGCGCGGGAGGGGGTTCAATGAGCAGTTCTTC; CDR3aa: CASSQAWRGRGFNEQFF; v_gene: TRBV4-3; d_gene: TRBD2; abundance: .; j_gene: TRBJ2-1
CDR3nt: TGTACCTACGGGGACAGGACCTACGAGCAGTACTTC; CDR3aa: CTYGDRTYEQYF; v_gene: TRBV6-5; d_gene: TRBD1; abundance: once; j_gene: TRBJ2-7
CDR3nt: TGTGCCAGCACCCTCGACGGGGCCCAAGAGACCCAGTACTTC; CDR3aa: CASTLDGAQETQYF; v_gene: TRBV11-2; d_gene: .; abundance: .; j_gene: TRBJ2-5
CDR3nt: TGTGCCAGCAGTTCGGGCCGGGGGCATGAAAAACTGTTTTTT; CDR3aa: CASSSGRGHEKLFF; v_gene: TRBV27; d_gene: .; abundance: few; j_gene: TRBJ1-4
CDR3nt: TGTGCCAGTAAGGAGACAGGGAACTCCTACGAGCAGTACTTC; CDR3aa: CASKETGNSYEQYF; v_gene: TRBV19; d_gene: TRBD1; abundance: .; j_gene: TRBJ2-7
CDR3nt: TGCGCCAGCAGCTTGGCAGGGTCATTCAGCTCTGGAAACACCATATATTTT; CDR3aa: CASSLAGSFSSGNTIYF; v_gene: TRBV5-1; d_gene: .; abundance: few; j_gene: TRBJ1-3
CDR3nt: TGTGCCAGCAGTTCCACGTGGGGGGAGTCCTACAATGAGCAGTTCTTC; CDR3aa: CASSSTWGESYNEQFF; v_gene: TRBV27; d_gene: .; abundance: few; j_gene: TRBJ2-1
CDR3nt: TGTGCCAGCAGCTGGCTGCGAGGCACCGGGGAGCTGTTTTTT; CDR3aa: CASSWLRGTGELFF; v_gene: TRBV7-9; d_gene: .; abundance: .; j_gene: TRBJ2-2
CDR3nt: TGTGCCAGTAGTTCCACAGGGATTCCCGGGGAGCTGTTTTTT; CDR3aa: CASSSTGIPGELFF; v_gene: TRBV19; d_gene: .; abundance: .; j_gene: TRBJ2-2
CDR3nt: TGTGCCAGCAGCGTAGATCCGGGGGCGATTTGGGAGACCCAGTACTTC; CDR3aa: CASSVDPGAIWETQYF; v_gene: TRBV9; d_gene: .; abundance: few; j_gene: TRBJ2-5
CDR3nt: TGTGCCAGCAGCTTAGATCGGCTGGAGAACTATGGCTACACCTTC; CDR3aa: CASSLDRLENYGYTF; v_gene: TRBV11-2; d_gene: .; abundance: .; j_gene: TRBJ1-2
CDR3nt: TGTGCCAGCAGCCCGGGACAGGGGAACACTGAAGCTTTCTTT; CDR3aa: CASSPGQGNTEAFF; v_gene: TRBV4-2; d_gene: TRBD1; abundance: .; j_gene: TRBJ1-1
CDR3nt: TGTGCCAGCAGTGAAGCCACAGGGTGGGATACGCAGTATTTT; CDR3aa: CASSEATGWDTQYF; v_gene: TRBV2; d_gene: .; abundance: .; j_gene: TRBJ2-3
CDR3nt: TGTGCCAGCAGCTTAAAATCAGGCTTTAACTATGGCTACACCTTC; CDR3aa: CASSLKSGFNYGYTF; v_gene: TRBV7-9; d_gene: .; abundance: .; j_gene: TRBJ1-2
CDR3nt: TGTGCCAGCAGCTCGGACCTTGACCCTACGGAGGATTTAACAGATACGCAGTATTTT; CDR3aa: CASSSDLDPTEDLTDTQYF; v_gene: TRBV5-6; d_gene: .; abundance: .; j_gene: TRBJ2-3
CDR3nt: TGTGCCAGCTCTCCAAACGAAATGATGAGCTCCGATACGCAGTATTTT; CDR3aa: CASSPNEMMSSDTQYF; v_gene: TRBV18; d_gene: .; abundance: .; j_gene: TRBJ2-3